The clone carrying this TCR beta chain has a handful of counts. This CDR3 spans 13 amino acids. Germline V gene sequence: CDR1 SGHTA, CDR2 FQGNSA. Trimming pared 4 bases from V and 3 bases from J, leaving 9 bases between. Methods used by the authors: Estimation of nucleated cell counts was performed using reference gene primer amplification. Clones were read by immunoSEQ multiplex PCR, and TCRdb kept only the in-frame ones, dropping some. V, J and clone size are those of that table, while D and trimming were read from the DNA. The sample includes tens of thousands of clones, approximately 81% of them seen just once. The data originate from a study of blood T cell repertoires in COVID-19. Study background: Acute and convalescent COVID-19 samples came from the United States, Italy and Spain.

Seattle-derived patients entered the study during active infection and were followed longitudinally. The sequence came from a man in his sixties or seventies with COVID-19, enrolled during active disease. Specimen: peripheral blood. The V gene is TRBV7-2, the J gene TRBJ2-5; D not resolved. CDR3 residues: CASSSAYKETQYF. The DNA for the CDR3 is TGTGCCAGCAGCTCAGCGTATAAAGAGACCCAGTACTTC.